One sample yielded the 30 T cell receptor beta chains listed below, sequenced in a study of blood T cells in healthy people across ages. Together with a sample-barcoded 5' primer, a J-beta primer mix was included in a second PCR lasting roughly 6 to 12 cycles. From the 5' RACE reads, TCRdb called clonotypes with MiXCR, one entry per CDR3 protein. Found here are 1,300,000 or so distinct CDR3 sequences, roughly 59% of them singletons; the top ten hold over 5%. Sequencing was performed on blood. These receptors all come from a man aged 18-30 years in good health.

This clonotype has a handful of counts. V usage is TRBV7-9 and J usage is TRBJ2-3, with TRBD2 matching over 14 bases. This CDR3 is built from 16 residues. Germline CDR1 and CDR2: SEHNR and FQNEAQ (reference sequence). V was clipped by 4 bases and J by 2 bases; unmatched bases: 2. DNA for the CDR3: TGTGCCAGCAGCTCGACTAGCGGGGGGGACACAGATACGCAGTATTTT. It yields the protein CASSSTSGGDTDTQYF.

The chain combines TRBV5-6 with TRBJ2-7, with D uncertain. Trimming removed 6 bases from V and 2 bases from J, with 15 bases in between. Germline loops: CDR1 SGHDT, CDR2 YYEEEE. The CDR3 is 14 residues long. The CDR3 region has the DNA TGTGCCAGCACCTCGACCGGAACAACCTACGAGCAGTACTTC. It codes for CASTSTGTTYEQYF. Filled out from reference TRBV5-6 and TRBJ2-7, the complete variable domain reads DAGVTQSPTHLIKTRGQQVTLRCSPKSGHDTVSWYQQALGQGPQFIFQYYEEEERQRGNFPDRFSGHQFPNYSSELNVNALLLGDSALYLCASTSTGTTYEQYFGPGTRLTVT.

The chain is built from TRBV3-1 and TRBJ2-7; possible D gene TRBD2, 7 bases. Germline V gene data show CDR1 as LGHDT and CDR2 as YNNKEL (reference sequence). This CDR3 spans 15 amino acids. Trimming took off 0 bases at V and 5 bases at J, with 14 bases between the two ends. CDR3 region: CASSQEGGRFDEQYF. The CDR3 region has the DNA TGTGCCAGCAGCCAAGAGGGGGGGCGCTTTGACGAGCAGTACTTC.

V gene TRBV6-7 combines with J gene TRBJ2-1; no clear D gene. TRBV6-7 is identified as an open reading frame with a role that is uncertain. The CDR3 is 12 amino acids. Trimming took off 6 bases at V and 8 bases at J, with 11 bases between the two ends. The CDR3: CASSPRSDEQFF. The CDR3 region has the DNA TGTGCCAGCAGCCCTAGGTCGGATGAGCAGTTCTTC.

This chain joins TRBV4-1 and TRBJ2-1; D uncertain. With 0 bases removed from V and 6 bases from J, the gap between germline ends came to 6 bases. The CDR3 runs to 13 residues. The germline V gene has CDR1 MGHRA and CDR2 YSYEKL. CDR3 nucleotide sequence: TGCGCCAGCAGCCAAGAGCAAGTCAATGAGCAGTTCTTC. Amino acids: CASSQEQVNEQFF.

The V gene is TRBV28, the J gene TRBJ2-7, with 11 nucleotides matching TRBD2. The V gene's germline CDR1 is MDHEN and CDR2 SYDVKM. The CDR3 is 18 residues long. V lost 2 bases, J lost 6 bases, and 15 bases stayed unmatched. Here the CDR3 DNA reads TGTGCCAGCAGTTTACGTCCGGGGACTAGCGGCCATAGGTGCGAGCAGTACTTC. It translates to CASSLRPGTSGHRCEQYF.

V gene TRBV4-1 combines with J gene TRBJ2-7; possibly TRBD2 for D (6 bases). The V gene's germline CDR1 is MGHRA and CDR2 YSYEKL. The germline V and J ends were trimmed by 3 bases and 2 bases, with 14 bases remaining between them. The CDR3 totals 15 residues. This CDR3 reads CASSHARGLAYEQYF. The CDR3, as DNA: TGCGCCAGCAGCCACGCGCGGGGATTGGCCTACGAGCAGTACTTC.

The chain combines TRBV11-2 with TRBJ2-3; D possibly corresponds to TRBD2 (6 bases). Germline-derived CDR1 and CDR2 are SGHAT and FQNNGV. V lost 6 bases to trimming and J lost 1 base, with 14 bases between them. The CDR3 has 15 amino acids. The CDR3 spells CASSPLREGTDTQYF. CDR3 nucleotides: TGTGCCAGCAGTCCTCTGAGGGAGGGCACAGATACGCAGTATTTT. Based on the CDR3 plus reference TRBV11-2 and TRBJ2-3, the full variable domain is EAGVAQSPRYKIIEKRQSVAFWCNPISGHATLYWYQQILGQGPKLLIQFQNNGVVDDSQLPKDRFSAERLKGVDSTLKIQPAKLEDSAVYLCASSPLREGTDTQYFGPGTRLTVL.

This clonotype has at least ten counts. The chain couples TRBV4-3 to TRBJ2-7; D call uncertain. The CDR3 is 13 residues long. The germline V gene has CDR1 LGHNA and CDR2 YSLEER. Trimming left V 0 bases short and J 0 bases short, with 3 bases between. The CDR3 sequence: CASSQDSSYEQYF. CDR3 in DNA: TGCGCCAGCAGCCAAGATTCCTCCTACGAGCAGTACTTC.

The rearrangement links TRBV29-1 to TRBJ2-7, with a weak D call TRBD1 (7 bases). The DNA end lines up better with TRBJ2-5; the J call may be wrong. Germline CDR1 is SQVTM and CDR2 is ANQGSEA. CDR3 length: 15 amino acids. The CDR3 region is CSVETVTGLGGTQYF. In nucleotides, the CDR3 is TGCAGCGTTGAAACTGTGACAGGGCTGGGGGGGACCCAGTACTTC.

The table lists this clonotype with a few counts. This chain links TRBV6-1 with TRBJ2-3, with D perhaps assigned TRBD1 or TRBD2 (5 bases each). Germline loops: CDR1 MNHNS, CDR2 SASEGT. The V and J ends lost 9 bases and 2 bases respectively, with 15 bases between them. This CDR3 has 14 residues. CDR3 sequence (DNA): TGTGCCAGTGGGGACCGAGGGGCCACAGATACGCAGTATTTT. The encoded protein is CASGDRGATDTQYF.

V gene TRBV29-1 combines with J gene TRBJ2-1; TRBD2 aligns across 8 bases. This CDR3 is built from 13 residues. The J segment lost 6 bases and the V segment lost 3 bases, leaving 4 bases of the junction unmatched. Per germline, CDR1 SQVTM and CDR2 ANQGSEA. CDR3 region: CSVDGGGPNEQFF. In DNA, the CDR3 is TGCAGCGTTGATGGCGGGGGGCCCAATGAGCAGTTCTTC.

This clonotype has only a few counts. The chain employs TRBV12-3 or TRBV12-4 and TRBJ2-4; 7 bases line up with TRBD1. The J call could be wrong; TRBJ2-7 is a better fit for the DNA end. The CDR3 loop spans 13 amino acids. CDR3 sequence: CASSFKGASEQYF. The DNA for the CDR3 is TGTGCCAGCAGTTTTAAGGGGGCCAGCGAGCAGTACTTC.

J is TRBJ2-7 and V is TRBV6-5; weak D call: TRBD2 (6 bases). The germline V gene encodes CDR1 MNHEY and CDR2 SVGAGI. This CDR3 spans 14 amino acids. The V and J ends lost 7 bases and 6 bases respectively, with 19 bases between them. This CDR3 reads CASTYQGGAAEQYF. In nucleotides, the CDR3 is TGTGCCAGCACCTACCAAGGAGGGGCCGCCGAGCAGTACTTC.

This clonotype was observed a few times. The chain carries TRBV20-1 and TRBJ2-7; perhaps TRBD1 as D (6 bases). The CDR3 is made up of 14 amino acids. Germline CDR1 DFQATT, CDR2 SNEGSKA (reference sequence). Trimming stripped 3 bases from V and 2 bases from J, with 14 bases between. In DNA form, the CDR3 reads TGCAGTGCTAGCGGTCAGGGGTTCACCTACGAGCAGTACTTC. As protein: CSASGQGFTYEQYF.

This clonotype was counted between two and nine times. The chain employs TRBV20-1 and TRBJ2-4, with D tentatively TRBD1 (5 bases). The CDR3 is made up of 13 amino acids. The V gene's germline CDR1 is DFQATT and CDR2 SNEGSKA (reference sequence). V lost 5 bases and J 2 bases, leaving 10 bases between the germline ends. Here the CDR3 reads CSAGRATKNIQYF. Written as DNA, the CDR3 is TGCAGTGCTGGCAGGGCAACCAAAAACATTCAGTACTTC.

This rearrangement joins TRBV6-5 to TRBJ2-5; D perhaps matches TRBD2 (5 bases). There are 13 residues in the CDR3. CDR1 MNHEY and CDR2 SVGAGI come from the germline V gene. Trimming took off 0 bases at V and 11 bases at J, with 13 bases between the two ends. CDR3 DNA: TGTGCCAGCAGTTACTCGATGGGAGATGAGCAGTACTTC. Its translation is CASSYSMGDEQYF.

Concerning this clonotype itself: This CDR3 is missing its conserved last phenylalanine or tryptophan, likely due to a read error. V usage is TRBV20-1 and J usage is TRBJ2-7, with 7 nucleotides matching TRBD2. CDR1 is DFQATT, CDR2 SNEGSKA, per germline (reference sequence). J was trimmed by 0 bases and V by 5 bases; bases with no gene match: 4. The CDR3 length is 13 residues. The CDR3 sequence is CSAGGGFSYEQYY. The DNA of the CDR3 is TGCAGTGCTGGGGGAGGGTTCTCCTACGAGCAGTACTAC.

The chain combines TRBV20-1 with TRBJ1-2, with D uncertain. V lost 3 bases, J lost 4 bases, and 12 bases lay in between. The CDR3 totals 13 residues. Germline V gene lookup returns CDR1 DFQATT and CDR2 SNEGSKA (reference sequence). The CDR3 sequence: CSARAETTYGYTF. The DNA for the CDR3 is TGCAGTGCTAGGGCAGAGACGACCTATGGCTACACCTTC.

This clonotype appeared a few times. The J gene is TRBJ2-7, the V gene TRBV7-9, with D perhaps matching TRBD1 or TRBD2 (5 bases each). Germline values: CDR1 SEHNR, CDR2 FQNEAQ (reference sequence). This CDR3 comprises 16 residues. The germline V and J ends were trimmed by 0 bases and 3 bases, with 15 bases remaining between them. The CDR3 loop is CASSLAPGPQGYEQYF. CDR3 DNA sequence: TGTGCCAGCAGCTTAGCCCCGGGGCCCCAGGGCTACGAGCAGTACTTC.

This chain joins TRBV3-1 and TRBJ2-3; no definite D call. Per the germline V gene, CDR1 is LGHDT and CDR2 is YNNKEL (reference sequence). V was pared by 5 bases and J by 6 bases, with 15 bases between. The CDR3 is 14 residues long. The CDR3 reads CASSKLGTRDTQYF. In DNA, the CDR3 is TGTGCCAGCAGCAAATTAGGTACGCGGGATACGCAGTATTTT.

Concerning this clonotype: The junction does not match germline at one end; this may be a read error. This chain connects TRBV4-1 to TRBJ2-1; no firm D call. The CDR3 has 14 amino acids. CDR1 and CDR2 (germline): MGHRA, YSYEKL. The CDR3: CAGSHVIWGNEQFF. The CDR3 DNA reads as TGCGCCGGCAGCCACGTTATATGGGGCAATGAGCAGTTCTTC.

CDR3 protein: CASSQGPGLGGYTF. The CDR3 DNA reads as TGCGCCAGCAGCCAAGGGCCGGGGCTGGGTGGCTACACCTTC. The rearrangement joins TRBV4-1 to TRBJ1-2; TRBD1 might be the D (5 bases). With 1 base removed from V and 7 bases from J, the gap between germline ends came to 13 bases. The CDR3 is made up of 14 amino acids. Germline V gene lookup returns CDR1 MGHRA and CDR2 YSYEKL.

The gene calls are TRBV6-5 and TRBJ2-5; no firm D call. The ends were cut back, 5 bases at V and 5 bases at J, with 12 bases in the middle. The CDR3 contains 13 residues. The germline V gene encodes CDR1 MNHEY and CDR2 SVGAGI. CDR3 protein: CASSVMARETQYF. CDR3 sequence (DNA): TGTGCCAGCAGTGTGATGGCGAGGGAGACCCAGTACTTC.

The rearrangement joins TRBV20-1 to TRBJ2-5, with 8 bases lining up with TRBD2. Germline-derived CDR1 and CDR2 are DFQATT and SNEGSKA (reference sequence). J gave up 0 bases and V 0 bases, and 6 bases lay outside the gene matches. This CDR3 spans 16 amino acids. The CDR3 DNA follows: TGCAGTGCTAGAGATAGCGGGACTGCGTACCAAGAGACCCAGTACTTC. Translating it yields CSARDSGTAYQETQYF.

This clonotype was found once. The V gene is TRBV12-3 or TRBV12-4, the J gene TRBJ1-5, with D unresolved. The CDR3 runs to 14 residues. V was trimmed by 6 bases and J by 5 bases, leaving 14 bases between them. In nucleotides, the CDR3 is TGTGCCAGCAGCTCCGGACTAACCCATCAGCCCCAGCATTTT. Protein product: CASSSGLTHQPQHF.

The CDR3 region is CASRPGTESYEQYF. The DNA for the CDR3 is TGTGCCAGTAGACCGGGGACGGAATCCTACGAGCAGTACTTC. This sequence joins TRBV19 and TRBJ2-7; D could derive from TRBD1 or TRBD2 (5 bases each). V shed 6 bases and J shed 1 base, with 13 bases lying between them. There are 14 residues in the CDR3. The V gene's germline CDR1 is LNHDA and CDR2 SQIVND (reference sequence).

V gene TRBV12-3 or TRBV12-4 combines with J gene TRBJ1-4; D ambiguous. The germline V and J ends were trimmed by 6 bases and 8 bases, with 10 bases remaining between them. The CDR3 runs to 12 residues. The chain's CDR3 is CASSSYTEKLFF. The CDR3 DNA reads as TGTGCCAGCAGCTCCTACACCGAAAAACTGTTTTTT.

This chain links TRBV12-3 or TRBV12-4 with TRBJ2-3, with TRBD2 matching over 10 bases. Trimming removed 7 bases from V and 7 bases from J; junction bases left unmatched: 14. The CDR3 runs 16 residues. Here the CDR3 DNA reads TGTGCCAGCACCATCGTCAGCGGGGGGGCCCTAAATACGCAGTATTTT. Encoded protein: CASTIVSGGALNTQYF.

This clonotype appeared a single time. The CDR3 loop is CATSESPQDYEKLFF. In DNA, the CDR3 is TGTGCCACCAGCGAAAGCCCACAGGACTATGAAAAACTGTTTTTT. J is TRBJ1-4 and V is TRBV15; D might be TRBD1 (5 bases). Germline V lookup: CDR1 LNHNV, CDR2 YYDKDF (reference sequence). V lost 5 bases and J 6 bases, leaving 16 bases between the germline ends. This CDR3 is 15 amino acids long. Supplemented by reference TRBV15 and TRBJ1-4, the full variable domain reads DAMVIQNPRYQVTQFGKPVTLSCSQTLNHNVMYWYQQKSSQAPKLLFHYYDKDFNNEADTPDNFQSRRPNTSFCFLDIRSPGLGDTAMYLCATSESPQDYEKLFFGSGTQLSVL.